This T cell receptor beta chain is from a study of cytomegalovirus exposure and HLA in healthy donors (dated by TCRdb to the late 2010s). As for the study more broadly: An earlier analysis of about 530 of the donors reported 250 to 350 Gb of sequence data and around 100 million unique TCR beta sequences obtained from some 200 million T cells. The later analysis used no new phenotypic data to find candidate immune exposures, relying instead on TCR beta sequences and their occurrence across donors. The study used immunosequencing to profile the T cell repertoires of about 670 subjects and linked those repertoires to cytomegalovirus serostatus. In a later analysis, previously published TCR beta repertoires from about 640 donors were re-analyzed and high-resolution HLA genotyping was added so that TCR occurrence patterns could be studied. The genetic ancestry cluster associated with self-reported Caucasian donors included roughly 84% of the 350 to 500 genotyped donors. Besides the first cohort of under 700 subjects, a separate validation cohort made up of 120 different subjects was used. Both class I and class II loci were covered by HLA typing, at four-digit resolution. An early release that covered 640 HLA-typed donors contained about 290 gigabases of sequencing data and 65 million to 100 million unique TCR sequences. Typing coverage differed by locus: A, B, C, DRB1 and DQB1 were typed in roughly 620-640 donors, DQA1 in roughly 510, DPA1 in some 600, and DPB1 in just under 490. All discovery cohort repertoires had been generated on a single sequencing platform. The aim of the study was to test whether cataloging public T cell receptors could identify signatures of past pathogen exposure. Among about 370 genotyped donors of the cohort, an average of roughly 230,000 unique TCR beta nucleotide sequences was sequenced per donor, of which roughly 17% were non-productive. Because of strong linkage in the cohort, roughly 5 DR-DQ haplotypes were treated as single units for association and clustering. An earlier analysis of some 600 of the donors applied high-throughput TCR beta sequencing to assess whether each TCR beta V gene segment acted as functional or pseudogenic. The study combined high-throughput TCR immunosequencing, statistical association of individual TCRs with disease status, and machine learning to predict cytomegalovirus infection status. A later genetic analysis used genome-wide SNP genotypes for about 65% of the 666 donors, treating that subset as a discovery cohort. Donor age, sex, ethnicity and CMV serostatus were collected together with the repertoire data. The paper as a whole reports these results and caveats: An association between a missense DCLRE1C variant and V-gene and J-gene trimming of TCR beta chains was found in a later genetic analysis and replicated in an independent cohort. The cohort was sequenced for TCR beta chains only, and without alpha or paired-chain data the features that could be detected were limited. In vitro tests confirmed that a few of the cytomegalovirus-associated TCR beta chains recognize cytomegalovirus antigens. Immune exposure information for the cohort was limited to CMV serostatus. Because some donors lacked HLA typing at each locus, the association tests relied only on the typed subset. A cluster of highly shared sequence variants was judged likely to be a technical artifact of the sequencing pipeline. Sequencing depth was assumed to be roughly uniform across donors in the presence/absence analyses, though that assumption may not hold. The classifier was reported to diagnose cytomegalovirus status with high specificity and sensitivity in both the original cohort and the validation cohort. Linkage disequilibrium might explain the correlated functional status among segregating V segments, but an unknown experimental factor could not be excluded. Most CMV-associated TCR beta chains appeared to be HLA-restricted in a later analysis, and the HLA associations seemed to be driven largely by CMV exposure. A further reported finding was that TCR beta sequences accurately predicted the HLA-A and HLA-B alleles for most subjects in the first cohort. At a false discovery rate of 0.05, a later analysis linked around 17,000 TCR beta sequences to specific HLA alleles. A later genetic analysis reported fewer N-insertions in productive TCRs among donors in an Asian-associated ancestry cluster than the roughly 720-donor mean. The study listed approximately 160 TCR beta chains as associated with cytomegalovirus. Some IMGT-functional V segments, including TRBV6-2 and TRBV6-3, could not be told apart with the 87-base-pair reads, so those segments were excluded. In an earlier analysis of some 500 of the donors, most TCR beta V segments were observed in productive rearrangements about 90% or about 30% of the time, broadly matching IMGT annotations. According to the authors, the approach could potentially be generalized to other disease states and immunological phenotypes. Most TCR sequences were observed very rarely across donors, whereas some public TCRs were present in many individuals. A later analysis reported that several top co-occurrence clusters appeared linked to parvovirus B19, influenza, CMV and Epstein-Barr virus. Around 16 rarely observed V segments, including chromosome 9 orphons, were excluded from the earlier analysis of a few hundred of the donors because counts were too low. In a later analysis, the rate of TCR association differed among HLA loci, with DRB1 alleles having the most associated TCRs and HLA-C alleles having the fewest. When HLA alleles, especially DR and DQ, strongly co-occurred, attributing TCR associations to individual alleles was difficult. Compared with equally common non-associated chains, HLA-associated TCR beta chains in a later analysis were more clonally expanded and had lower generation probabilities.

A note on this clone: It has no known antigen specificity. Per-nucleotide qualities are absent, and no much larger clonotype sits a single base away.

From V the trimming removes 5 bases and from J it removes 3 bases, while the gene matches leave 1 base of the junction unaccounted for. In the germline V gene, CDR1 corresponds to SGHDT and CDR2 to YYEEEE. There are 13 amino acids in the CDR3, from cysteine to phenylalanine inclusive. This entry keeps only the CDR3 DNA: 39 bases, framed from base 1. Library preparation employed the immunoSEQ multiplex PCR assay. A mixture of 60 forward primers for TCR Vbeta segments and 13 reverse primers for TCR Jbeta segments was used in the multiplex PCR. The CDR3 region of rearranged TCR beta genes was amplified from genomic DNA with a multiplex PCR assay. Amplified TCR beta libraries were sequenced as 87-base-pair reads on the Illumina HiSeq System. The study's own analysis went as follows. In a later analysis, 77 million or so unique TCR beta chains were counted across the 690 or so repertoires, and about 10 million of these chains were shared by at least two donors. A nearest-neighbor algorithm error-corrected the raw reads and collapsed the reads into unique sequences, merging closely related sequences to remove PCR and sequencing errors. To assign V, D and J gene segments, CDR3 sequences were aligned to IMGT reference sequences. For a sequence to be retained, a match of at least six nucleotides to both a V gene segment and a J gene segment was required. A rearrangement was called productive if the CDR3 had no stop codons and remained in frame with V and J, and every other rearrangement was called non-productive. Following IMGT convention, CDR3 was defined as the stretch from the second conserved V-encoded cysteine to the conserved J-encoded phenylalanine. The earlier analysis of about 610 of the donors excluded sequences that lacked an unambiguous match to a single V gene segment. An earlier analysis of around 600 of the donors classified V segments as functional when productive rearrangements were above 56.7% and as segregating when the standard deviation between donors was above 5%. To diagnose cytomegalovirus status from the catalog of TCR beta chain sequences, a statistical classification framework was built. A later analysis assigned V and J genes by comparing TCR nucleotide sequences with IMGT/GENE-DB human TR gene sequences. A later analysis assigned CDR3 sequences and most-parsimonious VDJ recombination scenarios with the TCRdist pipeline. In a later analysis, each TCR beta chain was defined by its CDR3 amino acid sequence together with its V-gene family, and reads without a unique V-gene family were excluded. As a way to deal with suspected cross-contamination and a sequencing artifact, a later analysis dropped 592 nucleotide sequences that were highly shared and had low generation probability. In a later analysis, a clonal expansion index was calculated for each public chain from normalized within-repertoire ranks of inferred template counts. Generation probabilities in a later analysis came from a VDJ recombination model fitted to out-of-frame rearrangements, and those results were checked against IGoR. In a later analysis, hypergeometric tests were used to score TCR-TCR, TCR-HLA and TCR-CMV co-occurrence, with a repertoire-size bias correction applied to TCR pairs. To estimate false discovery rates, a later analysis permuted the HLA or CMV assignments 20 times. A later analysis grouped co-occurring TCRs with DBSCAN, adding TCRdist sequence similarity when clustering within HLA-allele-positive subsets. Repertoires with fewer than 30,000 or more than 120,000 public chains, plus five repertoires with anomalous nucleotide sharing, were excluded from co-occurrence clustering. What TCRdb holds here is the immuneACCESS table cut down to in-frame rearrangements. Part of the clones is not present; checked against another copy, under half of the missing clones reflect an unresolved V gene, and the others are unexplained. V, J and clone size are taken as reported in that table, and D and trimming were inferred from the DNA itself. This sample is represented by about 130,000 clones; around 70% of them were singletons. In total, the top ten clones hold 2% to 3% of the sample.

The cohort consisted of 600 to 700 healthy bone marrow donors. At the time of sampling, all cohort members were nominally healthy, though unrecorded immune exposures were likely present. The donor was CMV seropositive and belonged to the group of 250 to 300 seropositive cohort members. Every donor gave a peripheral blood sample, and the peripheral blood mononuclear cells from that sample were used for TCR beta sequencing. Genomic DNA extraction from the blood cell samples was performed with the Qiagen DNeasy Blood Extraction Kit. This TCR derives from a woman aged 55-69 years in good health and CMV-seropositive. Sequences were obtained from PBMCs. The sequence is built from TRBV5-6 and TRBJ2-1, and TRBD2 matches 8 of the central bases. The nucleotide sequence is TGTGCCAGCAGAGCGGGGGTCTACAATGAGCAGTTCTTC. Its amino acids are CASRAGVYNEQFF.